This T cell receptor beta chain was documented in a study of identical twins. Whole-study results and caveats: Models predicted too little out-of-frame TCR alpha sharing in monozygotic twins. Among beta out-of-frame sequences, excess sharing between twins appeared weaker. The same donors were not followed; conclusions instead depended on cross-sectional statistical analysis.

This clonotype was seen a handful of times. The antigen is undetermined. A universal primer site was added by template switching, and unique molecular identifiers were carried by the cDNA. TCRdb reprocessed the 5' RACE reads with MiXCR, giving one entry per CDR3 protein. Of about 390,000 distinct CDR3 sequences in the sample, roughly 9% were seen once. Germline assignment: CDR1 MGHDK and CDR2 SYGVNS. The CDR3 sequence is 13 residues long. V gave up 8 bases and J gave up 0 bases, with 9 bases separating them. V is TRBV25-1 and J is TRBJ2-3; D unclear. The sample was naive T cells sorted from blood. The sequence was collected from a woman aged 50 to 65 in good health. The CDR3 is CASAMGSTDTQYF. The DNA for the CDR3 is TGTGCCAGCGCAATGGGGAGCACAGATACGCAGTATTTT.